This T cell receptor (beta chain) was identified in a study of PD-1 blockade in classical Hodgkin lymphoma. There was relapse after autologous stem cell transplantation in every patient, and there was variation in brentuximab vedotin exposure. A word on this clone: Its antigen is undetermined.

Profiling relied on immunoSEQ multiplex PCR, and the TCRdb table lists in-frame clones only, not all of them. The sample gives about 41,000 clones, around 86% of which show up once; roughly 6% is in the top ten. CDR3 length: 15 amino acids. Germline V lookup: CDR1 SGHRS, CDR2 YFSETQ. The J segment lost 6 bases and the V segment lost 2 bases, leaving 5 bases of the junction unmatched. Study-wide results and caveats: Compared with healthy donors, newly diagnosed patients reportedly showed lower baseline TCR diversity. Compared with baseline, CD4+ but not CD8+ TCR diversity had risen significantly by C4D1.

The sample in question was peripheral blood mononuclear cells (PBMCs), obtained before the second cycle of nivolumab. The source is a human donor with classical Hodgkin lymphoma. The rearrangement uses TRBV5-1 and TRBJ2-1, with TRBD1 matching 10 bases. As DNA, the CDR3 is TGCGCCAGCAGCTTCCGGGACAGGGGCGTCAATGAGCAGTTCTTC. As protein: CASSFRDRGVNEQFF. Full variable domain (rest looked up from reference TRBV5-1 and TRBJ2-1): KAGVTQTPRYLIKTRGQQVTLSCSPISGHRSVSWYQQTPGQGLQFLFEYFSETQRNKGNFPGRFSGRQFSNSRSEMNVSTLELGDSALYLCASSFRDRGVNEQFFGPGTRLTVL.